This T cell receptor beta chain was profiled in a study of shared clonotypes between healthy human individuals. Whole-study results and caveats: Memory subsets generally showed lower estimated richness than naive subsets.

As for this clone: What it binds is unknown.

V shed 6 bases and J shed 1 base, with 13 bases lying between them. CDR3 size: 14 residues. Germline CDR1 SGHRS, CDR2 YFSETQ. Authors' data handling: Filtering differed for immunoSEQ, which gave only junction sequences without quality scores. Using immunoSEQ multiplex PCR, the repertoire was profiled, and TCRdb retains in-frame clones only, with some absent. The V and J calls and clone size are taken from that table; D and trimming were inferred from the DNA. The sample consists of 2 million to 2.5 million clones, more than 90% of them appearing once. This clonotype originated in a young man in good health. The chain employs TRBV5-1 and TRBJ2-5; D unclear. The sample comprised naive CD4+ T cells sorted from blood. The subset was: CD45RA+ positively selected. Written as DNA, the CDR3 is TGCGCCAGCACCGTCGTGTCAAGCCAAGAGACCCAGTACTTC. It yields the protein CASTVVSSQETQYF.